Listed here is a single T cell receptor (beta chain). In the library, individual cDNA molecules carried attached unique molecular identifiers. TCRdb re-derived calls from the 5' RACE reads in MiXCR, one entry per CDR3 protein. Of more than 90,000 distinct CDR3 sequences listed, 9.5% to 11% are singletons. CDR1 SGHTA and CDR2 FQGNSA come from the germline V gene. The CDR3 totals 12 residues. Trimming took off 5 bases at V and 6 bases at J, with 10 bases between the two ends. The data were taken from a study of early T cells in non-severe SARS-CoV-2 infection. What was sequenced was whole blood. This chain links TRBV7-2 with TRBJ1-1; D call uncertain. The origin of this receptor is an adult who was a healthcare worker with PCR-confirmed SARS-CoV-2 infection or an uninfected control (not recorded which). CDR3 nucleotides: TGTGCCAGCAGCGTAAGGGAAGCTGAAGCTTTCTTT. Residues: CASSVREAEAFF.